This T cell receptor (beta chain) was retrieved from a study of blood T cells in healthy people across ages. Study context: In model experiments, template switching was able to capture about one barcoded beta molecule for every two T cells that were present.

Whole-study findings and limits: Since the PBMCs were unsorted, naive and antigen-experienced cells could not be conclusively compared.

Germline assignment: CDR1 SGHNT and CDR2 YENEEA. V shed 3 bases and J shed 8 bases, with 17 bases lying between them. The CDR3 loop spans 15 amino acids. As for this clonotype: The antigen is not known.

It was with a sample-barcoded 5' primer and a J-beta primer mix that a second PCR of roughly 7 to 12 cycles was run. One entry per CDR3 protein, called by TCRdb with MiXCR from the 5' RACE reads. The sample consists of some 1,500,000 distinct CDR3 sequences, roughly 43% of them appearing once. This TCR was recovered from a woman aged 18-29 years in good health. This chain uses TRBV11-3 with TRBJ2-1; D gene ambiguous. The source material was blood. CDR3 sequence: CASSLGQTVTDEQFF. DNA of the CDR3: TGTGCCAGCAGCTTGGGTCAGACCGTAACCGATGAGCAGTTCTTC.